These 6 T cell receptor beta chains share one sample of origin, sequenced in a study of blood T cell repertoires in COVID-19 (dated by TCRdb to 2020 to 2021). Library creation used the immunoSEQ multiplex PCR assay. Sourced from immuneACCESS, this table was stored by TCRdb with only in-frame sequences that have V and J called. A share of the clones is absent; for the studies checked, an unresolved V gene accounts for under half, and the remainder has no known explanation. Present in this sample are 15,000 to 20,000 clones, 77% of which were seen just once. Over 15% of the sample goes to the ten largest clones. What was sequenced was peripheral blood. These TCRs come from a man in his 70s with COVID-19, enrolled during active disease.

The V gene is TRBV3-1 (or the pseudogene TRBV3-2), the J gene TRBJ2-1; D unclear. There are 16 residues in the CDR3. Germline V gene lookup returns CDR1 LGHDT and CDR2 YNNKEL (reference sequence). V was shortened by 6 bases and J by 0 bases, with 15 bases between the two germline ends. The DNA of the CDR3 is TGTGCCAGCAGACCTACTCCAGGTTTCTCCTACAATGAGCAGTTCTTC. It is translated as CASRPTPGFSYNEQFF.

This clone is judged medium-sized. The rearrangement uses TRBV29-1 and TRBJ1-1; unclear D gene. Trimming took off 2 bases at V and 1 base at J, with 8 bases between the two ends. The CDR3 has 13 residues. CDR1 and CDR2 (germline): SQVTM, ANQGSEA. The CDR3 DNA follows: TGCAGCGTTGAAACGGGATGGAACACTGAAGCTTTCTTT. Protein: CSVETGWNTEAFF. The variable domain in full, with the rest retrieved from reference TRBV29-1 and TRBJ1-1, is SAVISQKPSRDICQRGTSLTIQCQVDSQVTMMFWYRQQPGQSLTLIATANQGSEATYESGFVIDKFPISRPNLTFSTLTVSNMSPEDSSIYLCSVETGWNTEAFFGQGTRLTVV.

The chain couples TRBV5-4 to TRBJ1-6; D perhaps matches TRBD1 (6 bases). CDR1 is SGHNT, CDR2 YYREEE, per germline (reference sequence). The V end was cut by 3 bases, the J end by 6 bases, with 13 bases between. This CDR3 has 15 amino acids. CDR3 in DNA: TGTGCCAGCAGCTCGGGGGGCAGGGGTAATTCACCCCTCCACTTT. Residues: CASSSGGRGNSPLHF.

The rearrangement joins TRBV12-3 or TRBV12-4 to TRBJ1-1; D gene ambiguous. The V and J ends lost 6 bases and 10 bases respectively, with 18 bases between them. The CDR3 has 13 residues. CDR3 amino acids: CASRTFAGSAAFF. The CDR3 region has the DNA TGTGCCAGCAGGACCTTTGCGGGGAGTGCAGCTTTCTTT.

The CDR3 here is CASSPPGPYEQYF. The CDR3 DNA is TGTGCCAGCTCACCACCGGGGCCCTACGAGCAGTACTTC. The chain carries TRBV18 and TRBJ2-7; D may be TRBD1 (5 bases). Germline V gene data show CDR1 as KGHSH and CDR2 as LQKENI. The CDR3 is made up of 13 amino acids. Between the trimmed V and J ends, which lost 0 bases and 2 bases, there was a span of 5 bases.

This clone was picked up one time. The chain has TRBV6-5 and TRBJ1-2; TRBD1 matches 9 bases. The J segment lost 4 bases and the V segment lost 8 bases, leaving 8 bases of the junction unmatched. Germline loops: CDR1 MNHEY, CDR2 SVGAGI. The CDR3 runs 14 residues. CDR3 amino acids: CASSGGQGIYGYTF. CDR3 nucleotides: TGTGCCAGCTCCGGGGGACAGGGTATCTATGGCTACACCTTC.